A single T cell receptor beta chain is shown here with its context. This CDR3 contains 13 residues. Germline-derived CDR1 and CDR2 are SGDLS and YYNGEE. Trimming took 4 bases from V and 0 from J, leaving 8 bases between them. This sample was taken from a study of brain T cells in children with intractable seizures. Profiled with immunoSEQ multiplex PCR; TCRdb holds only in-frame clones, not every one. The data contain some 76,000 clones, approximately 94% of them singletons. This clonotype was obtained from a boy in the first two years of life with tuberous sclerosis and intractable seizures. J is TRBJ2-7 and V is TRBV9; weak D call: TRBD1 (6 bases). This specimen consisted of peripheral blood, obtained at surgery. The DNA of the CDR3 is TGTGCCAGCAGCTCGACAGGCTCCTACGAGCAGTACTTC. Encoded protein: CASSSTGSYEQYF.